This T cell receptor (beta chain) came from a study of T cell changes during pregnancy in multiple sclerosis. Germline CDR1 and CDR2: ENHRY and SYGVKD. V was pared by 10 bases and J by 4 bases, with 9 bases of the junction left unmatched. This CDR3 spans 14 amino acids. Sequencing was performed with immunoSEQ multiplex PCR; in TCRdb, only in-frame clones are kept and a portion is missing. Of more than 65,000 clones in the sample, around 90% were seen once. The V call is TRBV10-3, the J call TRBJ2-3; 9 positions agree with TRBD2. Sample: CD4+ T cells from peripheral blood mononuclear cells, taken before pregnancy. The TCR comes from a female donor with multiple sclerosis, enrolled in a pregnancy study. The CDR3 region has the DNA TGTGCCACCATTGGGGCGGGGGGGGCAGATACGCAGTATTTT. Amino acids: CATIGAGGADTQYF.